This TCR beta chain is drawn from a study of CD8+ T cells in alopecia areata (dated by TCRdb to 2017 to 2018). At the level of the whole study: Female C3H/HeJ recipients, 7-10 weeks old, were grafted with skin from C3H/HeJ donors with spontaneous alopecia (roughly 6-12 months old). Clonality in the scalp was compared among normal scalp (n=4), patchy alopecia areata scalp (n=8), and alopecia totalis/universalis scalp (n=8). High-throughput TCRbeta sequencing was used to examine T cell clonal expansion in alopecia areata in both the C3H/HeJ mouse model and human patients. The RNA source kit depended on sample type: the PAXgene miRNA kit for fixed scalp, the miRNeasy kit for PBMCs, and the RNeasy kit for mouse skin. Human TCRbeta sequencing covered scalp tissue and sorted CD4+ and CD8+ peripheral blood T cells from patchy and totalis/universalis alopecia areata patients and healthy controls. TCRbeta CDR3 regions were amplified by immunoSEQ multiplex PCR using 35 Vbeta forward and 13 Jbeta reverse primers. What the authors observed across the whole study: Resident alphabeta T cells in normal human skin are also sequenced, complicating scalp TCR repertoire analysis, unlike mouse skin dominated by gammadelta T cells. Higher clonality and more expanded CD8+ clones were observed in lesional scalp than in normal scalp, particularly in alopecia totalis/universalis, a finding suggestive of antigenic drive. Compared with mice, TCR sequences shared between patients were less clear, possibly partly because of HLA diversity across the patient population.

The library was generated by the immunoSEQ multiplex PCR assay. To provide template for TCR sequencing, every sample had RNA extracted and reverse transcribed into cDNA. SuperScript III was used to make first-strand cDNA, primed with a 2:1 mix of oligo-dT and random hexamers. A synthetic immune receptor repertoire was used to assess amplification bias, and residual bias was removed computationally. Sequencing of the libraries was done on Illumina HiSeq using 60 bp reads that spanned the CDR3 and were read from J toward V. The authors' pipeline ran thus. Raw reads were preprocessed for error removal, and CDR3 was defined according to IMGT conventions as running from the conserved cysteine to phenylalanine. To get clonality, Shannon entropy was normalized by log2 of the number of productive unique TCRs and the result was subtracted from 1. Scalp TCRbeta sequences were cross-referenced with sorted blood CD4 and CD8 repertoires so that the CD4 or CD8 identity of scalp clones could be inferred. TCRdb provides this immuneACCESS table in a form limited to in-frame rearrangements. Some clones are lacking; in checked studies, under half of them reflect an unresolved V gene, and why the rest are absent is not known. V and J calls and clone size are given by that table; D and trimming were obtained from the DNA. The sample has over 100,000 clones on record, with no singletons. Around 20% of the sample is held by the ten biggest clonotypes.

This clone has only a few counts. Its antigen remains undetermined. TCRdb's protein and the translated DNA diverge at residue 12; the protein reported here is the translation of the DNA. The gene nomenclature and germline references here are murine. The sequence runs out 3 residues before the end of the CDR3; the remainder is reconstructed from the germline J gene. CDR3 length: 15 amino acids, cysteine to phenylalanine. The DNA covers only part of the CDR3, 36 bases in frame from base 1. The germline V gene sets CDR1 to NNHDY and CDR2 to SYVADS. Compared with germline, V lacks 1 base and J lacks 5 bases; bases without a gene match: 3.

Sequences were obtained from lesional skin. This TCR derives from a C3H/HeJ mouse with alopecia areata. The MHC haplotype for this mouse line is H2-k. The chain links TRBV13-3 with TRBJ1-6; a stretch of 7 junction bases matches TRBD1. TRBJ1-6 is known as an ORF, though its function is uncertain. The CDR3 DNA, read in part, is TGTGCCAGCAGTGATCCAGACAGGGATAATTCGCCC. Its protein reads: CASSDPDRDNSP. The CDR3 in full is CASSDPDRDNSPLYF.